The sequence of this T cell receptor (beta chain) was determined in a study of blood T cell repertoires in COVID-19 (dated by TCRdb to the early 2020s). As for the study more broadly: The collaborator samples originated in the United States, Italy and Spain and spanned the acute and convalescent phases of COVID-19. The repertoires were made available in a free public database intended to serve as a resource for research on the immune response to SARS-CoV-2. Where available, HLA class I and class II types were obtained from metadata supplied by the sample provider rather than from assay-based typing. The sample metadata nearly always contained a de-identified subject ID, COVID-19 status, age in years and sex. The prospective study material was composed of cDNA or gDNA derived from T cells, B-cell-depleted T cells, or PBMCs. The samples were drawn from two sources: the first 160 participants of the ongoing ImmuneRACE study, and 1,000 to 1,500 subjects contributed by 6 global collaborators. Deeply sampled blood TCRbeta repertoires from subjects exposed to, actively infected with, or recovered from COVID-19 were included in the dataset.

TCRbeta CDR3 regions were amplified from genomic DNA using the immunoSEQ Assay, a bias-controlled multiplex PCR. Regarding the original processing steps: The number of nucleated cells in each sample was estimated by amplification of reference gene primers within the assay. To quantify the absolute abundance of each unique TCRbeta CDR3 rearrangement, sequence reads were collapsed and filtered. For each sample, productive Simpson clonality was calculated as the square root of Simpson's diversity index across productive rearrangements. TCRdb obtained this table from immuneACCESS and retained in-frame rearrangements with V and J assigned. These tables miss some clones; where compared with another copy, unresolved V genes account for less than half of the shortfall, and the remainder is unexplained. V, J and clone size reflect that table, while D and trimming were determined from the DNA. Recorded for this sample are tens of thousands of clones; about four fifths of them occurred a single time. More than 20% of the sample is taken by the ten largest.

Comment on this clone: What this receptor recognizes is not known. Base qualities are not recorded, but no much larger clone differs from it by a single base.

The CDR3 starts with the cysteine, ends with the phenylalanine, and has 13 residues. The CDR3 DNA has 39 bases and is translated from base 1. Via the germline V gene, CDR1 is SGHAT and CDR2 FQNNGV. At the junction V is shortened by 3 bases and J by 4 bases, with 9 bases in between. Study-wide findings and limitations: How much clinical and demographic metadata was included differed by source and by participant, and the metadata was provided uncurated.

Whole blood was collected in K2EDTA tubes by collaborating institutions according to the institutions' own protocols. Collaborator samples were shipped for TCRbeta analysis as frozen whole blood, isolated PBMCs, or DNA extracted from either sample type. Sequencing used peripheral blood. This receptor was identified in a human donor in a cohort sampled during active COVID-19. The chain is assembled from TRBV11-2 and TRBJ1-1; no D gene can be assigned with confidence. The DNA sequence is TGTGCCAGCAGCTTCGGGGAGGCCACTGAAGCTTTCTTT. Translated, this is CASSFGEATEAFF.